This TCR beta chain was observed in a study of cytomegalovirus exposure and HLA in healthy donors. Study results and limitations: Confirmation was obtained in vitro that three CMV-associated chains are specific for CMV antigens. TCR clusters originating in the first cohort tended to co-occur in the roughly 120 validation repertoires, according to a later analysis. The listing of 150 or so TCR beta chains classed them as cytomegalovirus-associated.

The germline gives CDR1 MNHEY, CDR2 SVGAGI. Deletions cut 4 bases from V and 8 bases from J, with 11 bases between. CDR3 length equals 12 residues. A word on this clone: The antigen is undetermined.

The protocol was immunoSEQ multiplex PCR, while the TCRdb copy is restricted to in-frame clones and leaves out a portion. In the table there are about 110,000 clones, under 85% of which are singletons. The sample was PBMCs. This clonotype was sampled from a woman younger than 35 in good health and CMV-seronegative. This rearrangement joins TRBV6-5 to TRBJ2-5, with D possibly matching TRBD2 (5 bases). The CDR3 spells CASSSIRGTQYF. The CDR3, as DNA: TGTGCCAGCAGTTCCATCCGGGGAACCCAGTACTTC.